A selection of T cell receptor beta chains follows, all from one sample in a study of brain T cells in children with intractable seizures. The repertoire was sequenced with immunoSEQ multiplex PCR; TCRdb's copy has only in-frame clones and lacks some. Here the sample spans hundreds of thousands of clones, about 93% being singletons. Sequenced material: peripheral blood, taken 5 to 6 months after surgery. Source of these receptors: a boy under three years old with tuberous sclerosis and intractable seizures. Both conserved end residues are part of each CDR3.

v_gene,CDR3aa
TRBV27,CASSLRPLGQGEGDTQYF
TRBV18,CASTGTAQETQYF
TRBV24-1,CATSDLRQMGAGELFF
TRBV18,CASSPYDGISGNTIYF
TRBV30,CAWSIGTSFSPLHF
TRBV19,CASSIGTNEQFF
TRBV4-1,CASSQYGTGSYEQYF
TRBV11-2,CASRPWGETQYF
TRBV10-1,CATFAGAGGPILHEQYF
TRBV13,CASSLGEGQRDTEAFF
TRBV10-3,CAISEGRTNTEAFF
TRBV7-3,CASSLREGSSYNEQFF
TRBV6-6,CASSLGQGRMDTDTQYF
TRBV7-3,CASSLTGGRETQYF
TRBV5-6,CASISTSAPSYEQYF
TRBV19,CASSPGTAPTEAFF
TRBV7-9,CASRDNRGFYEQYF
TRBV30,CAWSLGGGGTDTQYF
TRBV5-6,CASNPVGTAYGYTF
TRBV3-1/TRBV3-2,CASTLRQGDSPLHF
TRBV6-5,CATSLRSRVEQYF
TRBV11-2,CASRYRDAGPYNEQFF
TRBV5-1,CASSRGDHYGYTF
TRBV6-5,CASGDWREGETQYF
TRBV5-1,CASSPGSGGAGLVETQYF